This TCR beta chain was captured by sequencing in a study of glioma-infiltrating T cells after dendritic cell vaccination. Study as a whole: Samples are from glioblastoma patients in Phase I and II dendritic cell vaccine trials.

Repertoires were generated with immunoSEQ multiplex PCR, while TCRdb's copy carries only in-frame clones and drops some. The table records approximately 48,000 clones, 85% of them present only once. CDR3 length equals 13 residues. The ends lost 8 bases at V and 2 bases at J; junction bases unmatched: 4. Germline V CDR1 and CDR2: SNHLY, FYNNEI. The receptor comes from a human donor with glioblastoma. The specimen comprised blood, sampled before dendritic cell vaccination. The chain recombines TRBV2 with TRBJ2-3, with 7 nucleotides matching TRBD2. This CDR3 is CASGTTDTDTQYF. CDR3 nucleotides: TGTGCCAGCGGGACTACAGACACAGATACGCAGTATTTT.